Below are 19 T cell receptor beta chains sequenced from a single sample in a study of cytomegalovirus exposure and HLA in healthy donors. Both 60 Vbeta primers and 13 Jbeta primers went into the PCR. Assay: immunoSEQ multiplex PCR; the TCRdb copy retains only in-frame clones and omits some. The sample shows 95,000 to 100,000 clones, less than 10% of them seen only once. Sequenced material: PBMCs. The receptors derive from a man between 45 and 60 years old in good health and CMV-seropositive.

This clone was found a few times. V and J are TRBV7-8 and TRBJ2-7, with 13 bases lining up with TRBD2. The J segment lost 3 bases and the V segment lost 5 bases, leaving 4 bases of the junction unmatched. The V gene's germline CDR1 is SGHVS and CDR2 FQNEAQ. There are 15 residues in the CDR3. The CDR3 coding sequence is TGTGCCAGCAGCGCCCGGACTAGCGGGAGCTACGAGCAGTACTTC. It codes for CASSARTSGSYEQYF.

The table lists this clone with a few counts. This rearrangement joins TRBV5-1 to TRBJ2-2; 8 positions match TRBD2. This CDR3 has 16 amino acids. Losses at the gene ends were 5 bases for V and 0 bases for J; bases not matched to a gene: 6. The germline gives CDR1 SGHRS, CDR2 YFSETQ. The CDR3 reads CASRLAAPSNTGELFF. DNA of the CDR3: TGCGCCAGCAGACTAGCGGCCCCATCGAACACCGGGGAGCTGTTTTTT.

There are a few counts of this clone. The chain links TRBV6-5 to TRBJ2-7, with TRBD1 as a possible D gene (6 bases). V gave up 2 bases and J gave up 0 bases, with 14 bases separating them. The CDR3 runs 16 residues. Germline lookup yields CDR1 MNHEY and CDR2 SVGAGI. Here the CDR3 reads CASSYADRIPSYEQYF. The CDR3 bases are TGTGCCAGCAGTTACGCCGACAGGATCCCCTCCTACGAGCAGTACTTC.

In its sample, this clone was seen many times. This chain links TRBV2 with TRBJ2-7; 7 nucleotides line up with TRBD1. Germline lookup yields CDR1 SNHLY and CDR2 FYNNEI. The CDR3 runs to 13 residues. J lost 3 bases, V lost 5 bases, and 4 bases had no gene match. The CDR3 sequence: CASSTGQSYEQYF. As DNA, the CDR3 is TGTGCCAGCAGTACGGGACAGAGCTACGAGCAGTACTTC.

In its sample, this clone was seen a few times. The J gene is TRBJ1-1, the V gene TRBV11-1; D is uncertain. The CDR3 loop spans 14 amino acids. With 3 bases removed from V and 5 bases from J, the gap between germline ends came to 13 bases. Germline CDR1 and CDR2: SGHAT and FQDESV (reference sequence). The CDR3 reads CASSLRPGGTEAFF. Written as DNA, the CDR3 is TGTGCCAGCAGCTTGCGCCCGGGAGGAACTGAAGCTTTCTTT.

The genes are TRBV6-5 and TRBJ2-3; D gene unclear. The V gene lost 0 bases and the J gene lost 0 bases, with 4 bases spanning the gap. CDR1 is MNHEY and CDR2 is SVGAGI in the germline V gene. The CDR3 is made up of 14 amino acids. The CDR3 nucleotides are TGTGCCAGCAGTTACTCAATAAGCACAGATACGCAGTATTTT. Protein sequence: CASSYSISTDTQYF.

The chain employs TRBV7-9 and TRBJ1-2; 8 bases align to TRBD1. V lost 5 bases, J lost 5 bases, and 7 bases stayed unmatched. Germline CDR1 SEHNR, CDR2 FQNEAQ (reference sequence). The CDR3 runs to 14 residues. The CDR3 spells CASSRRDRSYGYTF. For the CDR3, the DNA is TGTGCCAGCAGCCGCCGGGACAGGTCTTATGGCTACACCTTC.

DNA of the CDR3: TGTGCCAGCAGCCCTGGACTAGCACCAAATGAGCAGTTCTTC. Translating it yields CASSPGLAPNEQFF. This chain links TRBV7-3 with TRBJ2-1; 8 bases line up with TRBD2. The CDR3 totals 14 residues. Germline CDR1 reads SGHTA; CDR2 reads FQGTGA. Trimming removed 5 bases from V and 7 bases from J; junction bases left unmatched: 7.

This clone has more than one count but fewer than ten. V gene TRBV6-5 combines with J gene TRBJ1-2, with 7 bases identical to TRBD1. CDR3 length: 16 amino acids. Trimming removed 0 bases from V and 6 bases from J; junction bases left unmatched: 10. Germline CDR1 reads MNHEY; CDR2 reads SVGAGI. The CDR3 region is CASSYSQPYRGHGYTF. In nucleotides, the CDR3 is TGTGCCAGCAGTTACTCCCAGCCTTACAGGGGCCATGGCTACACCTTC.

This clone occurred a few times. The chain is built from TRBV29-1 and TRBJ2-3; no firm D call. Germline-derived CDR1 and CDR2 are SQVTM and ANQGSEA. V lost 3 bases to trimming and J lost 2 bases, with 6 bases between them. The CDR3 length is 12 residues. Here the CDR3 reads CSVDDNTDTQYF. The CDR3 DNA is TGCAGCGTTGATGACAACACAGATACGCAGTATTTT.

The chain carries TRBV14 and TRBJ1-4; 11 nucleotides align to TRBD1. CDR1 SGHDN and CDR2 FVKESK come from the germline V gene. V was pared by 3 bases and J by 8 bases, with 8 bases of the junction left unmatched. The CDR3 loop spans 16 amino acids. As DNA, the CDR3 is TGTGCCAGCAGCCACGGGACAGGGGGATCGAGCGAAAAACTGTTTTTT. Translation gives CASSHGTGGSSEKLFF.

In its sample, this clone was seen a few times. The chain links TRBV19 to TRBJ2-3; tentative D call: TRBD1 (5 bases). Germline V CDR1 and CDR2: LNHDA, SQIVND (reference sequence). The CDR3 contains 14 residues. V lost 5 bases and J lost 2, with 11 bases in between. The CDR3, as DNA: TGTGCCAGTAGTTCCCTGGACAACACAGATACGCAGTATTTT. It is translated as CASSSLDNTDTQYF.

This clone was seen only a few times. The chain employs TRBV27 and TRBJ1-2; D remains ambiguous. Trimming stripped 0 bases from V and 2 bases from J, with 7 bases between. Germline CDR1 is MNHEY and CDR2 is SMNVEV (reference sequence). The CDR3 extends over 14 amino acids. DNA for the CDR3: TGTGCCAGCAGTTTATCCCACACGAACTATGGCTACACCTTC. This gives the protein CASSLSHTNYGYTF.

The chain combines TRBV5-5 with TRBJ2-5; 7 nucleotides agree with TRBD1. The DNA end is a closer match to TRBJ2-7, so the J assignment may be wrong. The germline V gene has CDR1 SGHKS and CDR2 YYEKEE (reference sequence). CDR3 size: 14 residues. CDR3 in amino acids: CASSLRQGAYEQYF. Here the CDR3 DNA reads TGTGCCAGCAGCTTGCGGCAGGGGGCCTACGAGCAGTACTTC.

This sequence joins TRBV28 and TRBJ2-7, with TRBD2 identical over 7 bases. V lost 2 bases and J lost 6; bases outside the gene matches: 13. The CDR3 runs to 16 residues. Per germline, CDR1 MDHEN and CDR2 SYDVKM. The CDR3 DNA reads as TGTGCCAGCAGTTTAAGCCAGGGCCGGTGGGGGGGCGAGCAGTACTTC. Its translation: CASSLSQGRWGGEQYF.

The chain couples TRBV30 to TRBJ2-5, with TRBD1 as a possible D gene (5 bases). Germline V gene sequence: CDR1 GTSNPN, CDR2 SVGIG (reference sequence). Trimming removed 0 bases from V and 5 bases from J, with 10 bases in between. The CDR3 totals 13 residues. The CDR3 region is CAWSVRNRETQYF. DNA of the CDR3: TGTGCCTGGAGTGTAAGGAACAGGGAGACCCAGTACTTC.

The chain is built from TRBV6-1 and TRBJ2-3, with TRBD1 matching 11 bases. V was clipped by 6 bases and J by 4 bases; unmatched bases: 3. This CDR3 spans 14 amino acids. Germline V gene lookup returns CDR1 MNHNS and CDR2 SASEGT. The CDR3 DNA is TGTGCCAGCAGGGACAGGGGGCAGGCAGATACGCAGTATTTT. Its translation: CASRDRGQADTQYF.

This clone was seen a handful of times. The chain uses TRBV6-1 and TRBJ1-5, with D tentatively TRBD1 (6 bases). Trimming took 0 bases from V and 0 from J, leaving 9 bases between them. The germline V gene encodes CDR1 MNHNS and CDR2 SASEGT. This CDR3 region has 16 residues. The DNA for the CDR3 is TGTGCCAGCAGTGAAGCCACCAGGGGTAGCAATCAGCCCCAGCATTTT. This gives the protein CASSEATRGSNQPQHF.

J is TRBJ2-3 and V is TRBV5-4; 7 bases fit TRBD2. This CDR3 contains 14 residues. From germline, CDR1 is SGHNT and CDR2 YYREEE (reference sequence). Unmatched junction bases numbered 2, after V lost 3 bases and J lost 1 base. CDR3 bases: TGTGCCAGCAGCTGGGGAGGGGGCACAGATACGCAGTATTTT. Protein product: CASSWGGGTDTQYF.